The 17 T cell receptor beta chains below come from one sample, sequenced in a study of technical replicates of blood from a handful of donors. Assay used: immunoSEQ multiplex PCR; TCRdb lists only in-frame clones, some missing. Among under 15,000 clones, around 94% were seen once, and the ten largest hold about 8.5%. The sequenced sample consisted of PBMCs. These receptors all stem from a human donor in good health.

This clone appeared once. The chain uses TRBV19 and TRBJ2-3, with 7 bases fitting TRBD2. Trimming removed 2 bases from V and 1 base from J; junction bases left unmatched: 0. In germline, CDR1 is LNHDA, CDR2 SQIVND (reference sequence). The CDR3 loop spans 14 amino acids. The CDR3 DNA reads TGTGCCAGTAGTATACTAGCGGGCACAGATACGCAGTATTTT. This translates into CASSILAGTDTQYF.

The rearrangement uses TRBV19 and TRBJ2-3; D is undetermined. Germline V lookup: CDR1 LNHDA, CDR2 SQIVND (reference sequence). The V and J ends lost 7 bases and 7 bases respectively, with 9 bases between them. This CDR3 comprises 11 residues. The CDR3 DNA reads as TGTGCCAGTATCAGTGATTATACGCAGTATTTT. Residues: CASISDYTQYF.

The rearrangement joins TRBV5-1 to TRBJ2-2; TRBD2 matches 10 bases. Germline V gives CDR1 SGHRS, CDR2 YFSETQ. The ends lost 4 bases at V and 1 base at J; junction bases unmatched: 1. The CDR3 spans 15 residues. As DNA, the CDR3 is TGCGCCAGCAGCAGGACTAGCGGGAACACCGGGGAGCTGTTTTTT. This encodes CASSRTSGNTGELFF.

The genes are TRBV2 and TRBJ2-3, with D maybe TRBD2 (5 bases). V lost 7 bases, J lost 0 bases, and 11 bases lay in between. The germline V gene has CDR1 SNHLY and CDR2 FYNNEI. This CDR3 is built from 14 residues. CDR3 sequence reads: CASMGGLSTDTQYF. In DNA, the CDR3 is TGTGCCAGCATGGGCGGGCTGAGCACAGATACGCAGTATTTT.

V usage is TRBV25-1 and J usage is TRBJ1-1; a weak D match, TRBD1 (6 bases). Germline loops: CDR1 MGHDK, CDR2 SYGVNS. Trimming pared 4 bases from V and 2 bases from J, leaving 11 bases between. The CDR3 runs 14 residues. The CDR3 here is CASSVTGRNTEAFF. The DNA of the CDR3 is TGTGCCAGCAGTGTCACAGGGCGAAACACTGAAGCTTTCTTT.

The chain couples TRBV29-1 to TRBJ2-3, with D unclear. The CDR3 has 12 residues. Per the germline V gene, CDR1 is SQVTM and CDR2 is ANQGSEA. Trimming pared 2 bases from V and 6 bases from J, leaving 9 bases between. CDR3 loop: CSVEQAGDTQYF. The CDR3 DNA follows: TGCAGCGTTGAACAGGCCGGTGATACGCAGTATTTT.

The gene calls are TRBV27 and TRBJ1-2; 8 bases line up with TRBD1. The CDR3 extends over 16 amino acids. Germline V gene data show CDR1 as MNHEY and CDR2 as SMNVEV (reference sequence). J was trimmed by 4 bases and V by 5 bases; bases with no gene match: 12. CDR3 amino acids: CASSRIQGEGSYGYTF. The CDR3, as DNA: TGTGCCAGCAGTCGAATACAGGGGGAAGGTAGCTATGGCTACACCTTC.

The chain has TRBV7-6 and TRBJ2-7; 7 nucleotides align to TRBD2. The V segment lost 5 bases and the J segment 2 bases; nucleotides outside the gene matches: 6. The CDR3 consists of 14 residues. Germline values: CDR1 SGHVS, CDR2 FNYEAQ. The CDR3 DNA reads TGTGCCAGCAGCACCCGGACTAGTCCCTACGAGCAGTACTTC. Translated: CASSTRTSPYEQYF. The whole variable domain, filled in from reference TRBV7-6 and TRBJ2-7, reads GAGVSQSPRYKVTKRGQDVALRCDPISGHVSLYWYRQALGQGPEFLTYFNYEAQQDKSGLPNDRFSAERPEGSISTLTIQRTEQRDSAMYRCASSTRTSPYEQYFGPGTRLTVT.

The gene calls are TRBV30 and TRBJ2-7; the match to TRBD2 covers 11 bases. CDR1 and CDR2 from the germline V gene are GTSNPN and SVGIG (reference sequence). The CDR3 has 16 residues. V lost 2 bases to trimming and J lost 0 bases; unmatched junction nucleotides: 6. CDR3 in DNA: TGTGCCTGGAGTAAGTTCGGGACTAGCGGCTCCTACGAGCAGTACTTC. It encodes CAWSKFGTSGSYEQYF. The complete variable domain, with remaining parts taken from reference TRBV30 and TRBJ2-7, reads SQTIHQWPATLVQPVGSPLSLECTVEGTSNPNLYWYRQAAGRGLQLLFYSVGIGQISSEVPQNLSASRPQDRQFILSSKKLLLSDSGFYLCAWSKFGTSGSYEQYFGPGTRLTVT.

CDR3 protein: CASSRQSSEQFF. The CDR3 coding sequence is TGTGCCAGCAGTAGACAGTCCAGCGAGCAGTTCTTC. This chain connects TRBV6-1 to TRBJ2-1; D perhaps matches TRBD1 (5 bases). Per the germline V gene, CDR1 is MNHNS and CDR2 is SASEGT. The CDR3 runs 12 residues. V lost 5 bases, J lost 10 bases, and 12 bases lay in between.

This chain connects TRBV11-3 to TRBJ2-1; 10 bases are a match to TRBD2. The ends lost 1 base at V and 8 bases at J; junction bases unmatched: 5. CDR1 is SGHNT and CDR2 is YENEEA in the germline V gene. The CDR3 is 15 amino acids. CDR3 sequence: CASSLGVAGGHEQFF. The CDR3 DNA is TGTGCCAGCAGCTTAGGGGTAGCGGGAGGACATGAGCAGTTCTTC.

There are a few counts of this clone. The chain combines TRBV12-1 with TRBJ2-1; the D call of TRBD2 is as the table states it, not checked on the DNA. TRBV12-1 is reported as a pseudogene. The CDR3 covers 15 residues. CDR3 loop: CASSLGTSGRDEQFF. Written as DNA, the CDR3 is TGTGCCAGCAGCTTGGGGACTAGCGGGAGGGATGAGCAGTTCTTC.

This chain joins TRBV5-8 and TRBJ2-3, with TRBD2 matching 14 bases. In germline, CDR1 is SGHTS, CDR2 YDEGEE. There are 16 residues in the CDR3. The trim removed 4 bases at V and 6 bases at J, leaving 7 bases unmatched. CDR3 coding DNA: TGTGCCAGCAGCCTGGGGGGGACTAGCGGGAGTGATACGCAGTATTTT. This translates into CASSLGGTSGSDTQYF.

The chain recombines TRBV5-1 with TRBJ2-7; 11 bases are a match to TRBD1. The trim removed 3 bases at V and 1 base at J, leaving 3 bases unmatched. The CDR3 is made up of 15 amino acids. Germline CDR1 is SGHRS and CDR2 is YFSETQ. The CDR3 region has the DNA TGCGCCAGCAGCTCGGGACAGGGGGGATCCTACGAGCAGTACTTC. Translating it yields CASSSGQGGSYEQYF.

The chain uses TRBV27 and TRBJ1-1; 7 nucleotides align to TRBD1. With V trimmed by 3 bases and J by 0 bases, 10 bases remained unmatched. Germline-derived CDR1 and CDR2 are MNHEY and SMNVEV (reference sequence). The CDR3 runs 17 residues. The CDR3 loop is CASSFKMTGTVNTEAFF. Written as DNA, the CDR3 is TGTGCCAGCAGTTTCAAAATGACAGGGACGGTGAACACTGAAGCTTTCTTT.

The chain carries TRBV6-5 and TRBJ2-4; TRBD1 matches 8 bases. There are 13 residues in the CDR3. Germline loops: CDR1 MNHEY, CDR2 SVGAGI. Unmatched junction bases numbered 7, after V lost 6 bases and J lost 9 bases. The CDR3 DNA reads as TGTGCCAGCAGCAACGACAGGGGTGGCATTCAGTACTTC. This sequence encodes CASSNDRGGIQYF.

V and J are TRBV4-2 and TRBJ2-7, with D possibly TRBD1 on 5 matching bases. V gave up 1 base and J gave up 4 bases, with 14 bases separating them. Germline CDR1 reads LGHNA; CDR2 reads YNFKEQ. There are 15 residues in the CDR3. The CDR3 is CASSQARVGIYEQYF. The CDR3 region has the DNA TGTGCCAGCAGCCAAGCCAGGGTGGGCATATACGAGCAGTACTTC.